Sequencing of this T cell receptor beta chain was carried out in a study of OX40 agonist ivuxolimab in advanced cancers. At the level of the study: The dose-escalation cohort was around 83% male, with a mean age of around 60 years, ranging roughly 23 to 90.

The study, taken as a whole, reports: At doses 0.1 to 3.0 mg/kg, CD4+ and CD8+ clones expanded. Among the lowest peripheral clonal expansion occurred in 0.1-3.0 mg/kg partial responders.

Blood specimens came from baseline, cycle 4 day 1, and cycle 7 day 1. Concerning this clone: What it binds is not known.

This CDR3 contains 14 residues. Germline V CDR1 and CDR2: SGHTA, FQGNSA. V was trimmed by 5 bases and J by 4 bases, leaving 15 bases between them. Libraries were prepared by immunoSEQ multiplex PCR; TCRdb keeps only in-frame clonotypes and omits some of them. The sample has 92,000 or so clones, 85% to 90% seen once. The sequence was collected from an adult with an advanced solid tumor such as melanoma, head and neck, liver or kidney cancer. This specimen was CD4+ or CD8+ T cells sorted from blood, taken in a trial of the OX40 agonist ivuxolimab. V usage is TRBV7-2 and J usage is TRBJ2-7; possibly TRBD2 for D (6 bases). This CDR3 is CASSTRLETYEQYF. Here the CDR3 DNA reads TGTGCCAGCAGCACGAGACTAGAAACGTACGAGCAGTACTTC.